What follows are 10 T cell receptor beta chains derived from one specimen sequenced in a study of CD8 T cells in Susac syndrome. RNA in amounts of about 0.5 to 1 ug was reverse transcribed with random hexamers. TCRdb re-derived calls from the immunoSEQ multiplex PCR reads in MiXCR, one entry per CDR3 protein. The sample holds under 150,000 distinct CDR3 sequences, 90% to 96% seen once. Sequencing was performed on CD4+ T cells from PBMCs. These receptors came from a human donor with Susac syndrome.

The rearrangement links TRBV24-1 to TRBJ2-3, with 7 bases matching TRBD1. CDR3 length equals 15 residues. The germline V gene encodes CDR1 KGHDR and CDR2 SFDVKD. V trimming: 6 bases; J trimming: 1 base; junction bases outside the gene matches: 6. CDR3 region: CATSQQGFGTDTQYF. CDR3 coding DNA: TGTGCCACCAGTCAACAGGGGTTTGGCACAGATACGCAGTATTTT.

The chain combines TRBV29-1 with TRBJ2-7, with D perhaps TRBD1 (6 bases). Per the germline V gene, CDR1 is SQVTM and CDR2 is ANQGSEA. V lost 4 bases and J 3 bases, leaving 19 bases between the germline ends. The length of the CDR3 is 15 residues. CDR3 in DNA: TGCAGCGTTGGGACAGTCGGCGCAAAAGGCTACGAGCAGTACTTC. This encodes CSVGTVGAKGYEQYF.

This rearrangement joins TRBV20-1 to TRBJ2-1; D is perhaps TRBD2 (5 bases). CDR1 and CDR2 from the germline V gene are DFQATT and SNEGSKA (reference sequence). The germline V and J ends were trimmed by 4 bases and 4 bases, with 8 bases remaining between them. The CDR3 loop spans 12 amino acids. This CDR3 is CSANGRYNEQFF. For the CDR3, the DNA is TGCAGTGCTAATGGGAGATACAATGAGCAGTTCTTC.

This chain uses TRBV5-1 with TRBJ1-1, with D perhaps matching TRBD1 (6 bases). The V and J ends lost 3 bases and 10 bases respectively, with 19 bases between them. The CDR3 is made up of 14 amino acids. Germline V gene data show CDR1 as SGHRS and CDR2 as YFSETQ. The CDR3 here is CASSSGQGPGGAFF. DNA for the CDR3: TGCGCCAGCAGCTCGGGACAAGGGCCCGGTGGAGCTTTCTTT.

The chain is built from TRBV15 and TRBJ2-3, with TRBD1 as a possible D gene (5 bases). This CDR3 is 15 amino acids long. V was clipped by 5 bases and J by 6 bases, with 18 bases between them. Germline CDR1 LNHNV, CDR2 YYDKDF (reference sequence). As DNA, the CDR3 is TGTGCCACCAGCGCACAGGATGGATGGTTGGATACGCAGTATTTT. As protein: CATSAQDGWLDTQYF.

This rearrangement joins TRBV18 to TRBJ2-4; D tentatively fits TRBD1 or TRBD2 (5 bases each). The V end lost 0 bases, the J end lost 0 bases, and 6 bases lay between the germline ends. The germline V gene has CDR1 KGHSH and CDR2 LQKENI. There are 15 residues in the CDR3. DNA of the CDR3: TGTGCCAGCTCACCACCGGGGGTAGCCAAAAACATTCAGTACTTC. Amino acids: CASSPPGVAKNIQYF.

The chain employs TRBV20-1 and TRBJ2-1, with D hard to call. Germline lookup yields CDR1 DFQATT and CDR2 SNEGSKA (reference sequence). With 0 bases removed from V and 3 bases from J, the gap between germline ends came to 6 bases. The CDR3 has 13 residues. This CDR3 is CSARDLSYNEQFF. In DNA form, the CDR3 reads TGCAGTGCTAGAGATTTGAGCTACAATGAGCAGTTCTTC.

This clonotype was picked up one time. This chain connects TRBV23-1 to TRBJ2-2; tentative D call: TRBD1 (6 bases). TRBV23-1 is classed as an ORF, of uncertain function. The CDR3 has 15 amino acids. V was clipped by 4 bases and J by 6 bases, with 15 bases between them. The CDR3 spells CASSPQQGTAGELFF. Written as DNA, the CDR3 is TGCGCCAGCAGTCCGCAACAGGGAACCGCCGGGGAGCTGTTTTTT.

J is TRBJ2-2 and V is TRBV4-1; D perhaps matches TRBD1 (6 bases). Germline V gene data show CDR1 as MGHRA and CDR2 as YSYEKL. V was shortened by 0 bases and J by 5 bases, with 19 bases between the two germline ends. CDR3 length equals 18 residues. For the CDR3, the DNA is TGCGCCAGCAGCCAAGACGTTCTCTCTTGGGGGCTTACCGGGGAGCTGTTTTTT. Translating gives CASSQDVLSWGLTGELFF.

CDR3 nucleotide sequence: TGTGCCAGCAGTTGGGAGCTTGATGAGCAGTACTTC. It translates to CASSWELDEQYF. The chain is built from TRBV12-3 or TRBV12-4 and TRBJ2-7, with D perhaps TRBD2 (5 bases). Deletions cut 4 bases from V and 7 bases from J, with 11 bases between. The CDR3 sequence is 12 residues long.